This T cell receptor beta chain emerged from a study of T cells after yellow fever vaccination. The ends were cut back, 6 bases at V and 2 bases at J, with 12 bases in the middle. The CDR3 contains 14 residues. In making TCR cDNA, 5'RACE template switching added a universal primer site and UMIs to it. One entry per CDR3 protein, called by TCRdb with MiXCR from the 5' RACE reads. Of some 340,000 distinct CDR3 sequences in the sample, about 10% were seen once. Material: CD4+ T cells sorted from PBMCs, obtained 45 days after the yellow fever booster vaccination. The chain recombines TRBV12-3 or TRBV12-4 with TRBJ2-3; D is unresolved. This receptor was obtained from a man between 18 and 35 years old who received the YFV17D yellow fever vaccine. CDR3 sequence (DNA): TGTGCCAGCAGAATGTCTGGTGACACAGATACGCAGTATTTT. This translates into CASRMSGDTDTQYF.